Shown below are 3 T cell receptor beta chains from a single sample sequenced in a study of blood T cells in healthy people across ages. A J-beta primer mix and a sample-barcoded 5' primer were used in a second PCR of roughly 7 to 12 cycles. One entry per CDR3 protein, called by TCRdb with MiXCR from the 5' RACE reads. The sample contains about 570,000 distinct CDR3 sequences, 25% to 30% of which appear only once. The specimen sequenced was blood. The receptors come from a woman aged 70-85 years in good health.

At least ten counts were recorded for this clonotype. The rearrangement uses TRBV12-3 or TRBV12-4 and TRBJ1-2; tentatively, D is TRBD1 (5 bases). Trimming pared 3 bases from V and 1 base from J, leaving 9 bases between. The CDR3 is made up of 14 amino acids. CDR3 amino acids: CASSLAGGNYGYTF. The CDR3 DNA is TGTGCCAGCAGTTTGGCCGGGGGTAACTATGGCTACACCTTC.

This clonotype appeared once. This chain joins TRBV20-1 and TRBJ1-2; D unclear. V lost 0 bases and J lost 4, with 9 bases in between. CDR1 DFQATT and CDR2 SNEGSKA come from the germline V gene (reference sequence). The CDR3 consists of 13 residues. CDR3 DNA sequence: TGCAGTGCTAGAGATCCCCGAATCTATGGCTACACCTTC. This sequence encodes CSARDPRIYGYTF.

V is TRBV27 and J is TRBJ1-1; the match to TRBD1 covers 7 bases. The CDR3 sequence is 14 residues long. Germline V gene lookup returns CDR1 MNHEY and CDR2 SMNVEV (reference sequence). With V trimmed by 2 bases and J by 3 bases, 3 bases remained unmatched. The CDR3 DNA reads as TGTGCCAGCAGTTTAAAGGGGGCCTACACTGAAGCTTTCTTT. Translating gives CASSLKGAYTEAFF.